This T cell receptor (beta chain) was captured in a study of blood T cell repertoires in COVID-19. Patients from Seattle were sampled longitudinally, starting during active infection. The V and J ends lost 1 base and 0 bases respectively, with 5 bases between them. The germline CDR1 and CDR2 sequences are GTSNPN and SVGIG (reference sequence). The CDR3 has 13 residues. Using immunoSEQ multiplex PCR, the repertoire was profiled, and TCRdb retains in-frame clones only, with some absent. The table records fewer than 350,000 clones, 70% to 90% of them present only once. This sequence originates from a woman in her sixties or seventies with COVID-19, enrolled during active disease. Material for sequencing was peripheral blood. The chain uses TRBV30 and TRBJ2-3; D uncertain. CDR3 nucleotides: TGTGCCTGGAGTGAGACTAGCACAGATACGCAGTATTTT. Translation gives CAWSETSTDTQYF.